This TCR beta chain was recovered during a study of blood T cell repertoires in COVID-19. Whole-study context: There were acute and convalescent COVID-19 samples, and they came from the United States, Italy and Spain. Nucleic acid was either cDNA or gDNA, and it came from T cells, B-cell-depleted T cells, or PBMCs.

V shed 3 bases and J 8 bases; nucleotides not matched to a gene: 14. The CDR3 totals 15 residues. CDR1 and CDR2 from the germline V gene are SQVTM and ANQGSEA. In the source study's methods: Using reference gene primer amplification, nucleated cell counts were estimated. Data came from immunoSEQ multiplex PCR; TCRdb stores just in-frame clones and leaves some out. V and J calls and clone size are those listed in that table; D and trimming were worked out from the DNA. The profile shows roughly 100,000 clones, approximately 84% of them singletons. This TCR derives from a human donor in a cohort sampled during active or convalescent COVID-19. Sequencing was performed on peripheral blood. V gene TRBV29-1 combines with J gene TRBJ1-1, with 8 positions matching TRBD1. CDR3 sequence reads: CSVDEGQAGSSEAFF. CDR3 DNA sequence: TGCAGCGTTGACGAGGGACAGGCAGGTTCAAGCGAAGCTTTCTTT.